Sequencing of this T cell receptor beta chain was carried out in a study of T cell responses to AZD1222 COVID-19 vaccine. Whole-study findings and limits: Repertoires were collected only later (after the peak T cell response had occurred). Baseline testing showed seropositivity in only six or seven AZD1222 recipients.

There are 14 residues in the CDR3. Germline V gene data show CDR1 as SGHTA and CDR2 as FQGNSA. V was pared by 6 bases and J by 1 base, with 9 bases between. Concerning this clone itself: Its target is unknown.

TCRdb's copy holds only in-frame clones and misses some; the assay was immunoSEQ multiplex PCR. The profile covers 85,000 to 120,000 clones, with approximately 86% appearing a single time and 4% to 6% taken by the ten largest. This TCR was recovered from an adult in good health. The V gene is TRBV7-2, the J gene TRBJ2-2; TRBD2 might be the D (6 bases). The sequencing used peripheral blood, collected on day 0 of AZD1222 vaccination. The CDR3 spells CASRRDGNTGELFF. In nucleotides, the CDR3 is TGTGCCAGCAGGCGGGACGGGAACACCGGGGAGCTGTTTTTT.